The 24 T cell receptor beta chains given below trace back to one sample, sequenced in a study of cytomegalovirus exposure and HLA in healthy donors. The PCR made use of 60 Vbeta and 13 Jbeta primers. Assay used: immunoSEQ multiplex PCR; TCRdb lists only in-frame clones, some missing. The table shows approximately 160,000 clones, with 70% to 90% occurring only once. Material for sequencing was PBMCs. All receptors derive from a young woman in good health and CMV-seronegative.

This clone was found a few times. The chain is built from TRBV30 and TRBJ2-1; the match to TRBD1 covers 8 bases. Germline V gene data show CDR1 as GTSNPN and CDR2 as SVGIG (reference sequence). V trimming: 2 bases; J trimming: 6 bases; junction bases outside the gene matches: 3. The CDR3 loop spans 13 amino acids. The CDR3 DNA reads TGTGCCTGGAGTCTAGGGACAGGCAATGAGCAGTTCTTC. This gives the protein CAWSLGTGNEQFF.

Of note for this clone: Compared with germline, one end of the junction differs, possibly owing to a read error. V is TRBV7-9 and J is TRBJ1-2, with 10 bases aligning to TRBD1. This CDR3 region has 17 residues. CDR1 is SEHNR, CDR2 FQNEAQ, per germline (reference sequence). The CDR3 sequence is CSSSSTGGQTTTHGYTF. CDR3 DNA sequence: TGTTCCAGCAGCTCGACAGGGGGCCAAACCACCACCCATGGCTACACCTTC.

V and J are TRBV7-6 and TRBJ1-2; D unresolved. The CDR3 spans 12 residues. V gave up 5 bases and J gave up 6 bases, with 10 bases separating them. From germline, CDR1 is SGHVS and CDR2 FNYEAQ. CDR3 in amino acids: CASSPGVDGYTF. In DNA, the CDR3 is TGTGCCAGCAGCCCGGGTGTGGATGGCTACACCTTC.

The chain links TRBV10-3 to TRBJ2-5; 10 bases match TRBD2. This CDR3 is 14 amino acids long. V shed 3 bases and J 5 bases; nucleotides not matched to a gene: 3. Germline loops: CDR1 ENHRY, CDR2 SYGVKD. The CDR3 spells CAISDLAGVETQYF. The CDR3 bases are TGTGCCATCAGTGATCTAGCGGGAGTTGAGACCCAGTACTTC.

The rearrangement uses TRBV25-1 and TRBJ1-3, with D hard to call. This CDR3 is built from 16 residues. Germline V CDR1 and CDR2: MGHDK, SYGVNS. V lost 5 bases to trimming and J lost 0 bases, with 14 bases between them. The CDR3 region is CASSTESALSGNTIYF. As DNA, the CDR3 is TGTGCCAGCAGTACAGAATCTGCTCTCTCTGGAAACACCATATATTTT.

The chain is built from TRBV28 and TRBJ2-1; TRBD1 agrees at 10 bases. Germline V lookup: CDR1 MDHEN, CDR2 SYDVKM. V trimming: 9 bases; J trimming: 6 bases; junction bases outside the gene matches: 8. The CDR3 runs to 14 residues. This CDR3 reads CASLDRGRSNEQFF. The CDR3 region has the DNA TGTGCCAGTCTCGACAGGGGGCGAAGCAATGAGCAGTTCTTC.

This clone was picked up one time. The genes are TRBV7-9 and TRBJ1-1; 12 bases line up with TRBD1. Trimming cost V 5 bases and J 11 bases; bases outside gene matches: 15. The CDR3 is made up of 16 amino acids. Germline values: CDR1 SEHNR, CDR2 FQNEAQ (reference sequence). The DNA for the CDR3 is TGTGCCAGCAGCCGAAGGGGACAGGGGGCATTTTACCCGGCTTTCTTT. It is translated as CASSRRGQGAFYPAFF. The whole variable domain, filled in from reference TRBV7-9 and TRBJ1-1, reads DTGVSQNPRHKITKRGQNVTFRCDPISEHNRLYWYRQTLGQGPEFLTYFQNEAQLEKSRLLSDRFSAERPKGSFSTLEIQRTEQGDSAMYLCASSRRGQGAFYPAFFGQGTRLTVV.

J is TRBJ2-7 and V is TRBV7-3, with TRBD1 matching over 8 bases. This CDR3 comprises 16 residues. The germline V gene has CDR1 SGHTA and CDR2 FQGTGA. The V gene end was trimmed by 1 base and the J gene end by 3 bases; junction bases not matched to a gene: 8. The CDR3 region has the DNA TGTGCCAGCAGCTTAAGCCCTGGACAGGGACGCTACGAGCAGTACTTC. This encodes CASSLSPGQGRYEQYF.

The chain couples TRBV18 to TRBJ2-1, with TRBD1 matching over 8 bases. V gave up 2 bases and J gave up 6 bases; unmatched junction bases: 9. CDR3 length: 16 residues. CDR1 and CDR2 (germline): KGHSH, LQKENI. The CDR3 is CASSPDRDRSVNEQFF. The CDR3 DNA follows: TGTGCCAGCTCACCAGACCGGGACAGGAGTGTCAATGAGCAGTTCTTC.

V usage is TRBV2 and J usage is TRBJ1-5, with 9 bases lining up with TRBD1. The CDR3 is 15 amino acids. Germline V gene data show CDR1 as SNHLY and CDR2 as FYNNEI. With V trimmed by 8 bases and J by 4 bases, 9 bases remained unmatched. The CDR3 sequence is CASRRDREINQPQHF. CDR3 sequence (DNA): TGTGCCAGCCGACGGGACAGGGAGATTAATCAGCCCCAGCATTTT. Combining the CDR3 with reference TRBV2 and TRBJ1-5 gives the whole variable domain EPEVTQTPSHQVTQMGQEVILRCVPISNHLYFYWYRQILGQKVEFLVSFYNNEISEKSEIFDDQFSVERPDGSNFTLKIRSTKLEDSAMYFCASRRDREINQPQHFGDGTRLSIL.

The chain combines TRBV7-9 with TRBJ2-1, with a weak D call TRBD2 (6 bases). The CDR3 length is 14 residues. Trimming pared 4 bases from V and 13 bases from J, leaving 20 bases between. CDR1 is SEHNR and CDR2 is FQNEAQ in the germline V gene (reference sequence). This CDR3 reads CASSSEHLTSNQFF. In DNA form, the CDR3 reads TGTGCCAGCAGCTCCGAACACTTGACTAGTAACCAGTTCTTC.

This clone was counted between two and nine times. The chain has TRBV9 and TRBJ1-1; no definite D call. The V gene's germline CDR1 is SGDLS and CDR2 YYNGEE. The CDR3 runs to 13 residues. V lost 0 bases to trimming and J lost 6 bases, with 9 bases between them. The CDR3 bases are TGTGCCAGCAGCGTAGCTTTTCAGTCTGAAGCTTTCTTT. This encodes CASSVAFQSEAFF.

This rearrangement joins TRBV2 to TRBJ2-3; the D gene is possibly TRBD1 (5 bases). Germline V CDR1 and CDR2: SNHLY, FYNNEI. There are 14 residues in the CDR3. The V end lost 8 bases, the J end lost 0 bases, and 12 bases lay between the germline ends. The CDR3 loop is CASERGYSTDTQYF. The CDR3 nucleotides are TGTGCCAGCGAAAGGGGTTATAGCACAGATACGCAGTATTTT.

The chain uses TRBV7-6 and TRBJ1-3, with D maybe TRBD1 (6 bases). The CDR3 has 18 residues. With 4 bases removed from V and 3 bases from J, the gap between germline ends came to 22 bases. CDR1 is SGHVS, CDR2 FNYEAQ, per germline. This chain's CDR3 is CASSSTVRDTPFGNTIYF. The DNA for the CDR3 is TGTGCCAGCAGCTCCACCGTCCGGGACACCCCCTTTGGAAACACCATATATTTT.

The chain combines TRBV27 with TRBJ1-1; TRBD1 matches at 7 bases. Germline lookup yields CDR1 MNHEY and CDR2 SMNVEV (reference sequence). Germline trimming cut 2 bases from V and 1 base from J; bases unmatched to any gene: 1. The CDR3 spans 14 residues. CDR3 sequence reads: CASSLQGENTEAFF. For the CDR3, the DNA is TGTGCCAGCAGTTTACAGGGGGAGAACACTGAAGCTTTCTTT.

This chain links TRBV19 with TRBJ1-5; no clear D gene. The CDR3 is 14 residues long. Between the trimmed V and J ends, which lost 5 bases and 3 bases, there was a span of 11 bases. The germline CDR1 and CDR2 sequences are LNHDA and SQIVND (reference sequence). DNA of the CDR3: TGTGCCAGTAGTTTTTCCGGGGTCAATCAGCCCCAGCATTTT. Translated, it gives CASSFSGVNQPQHF.

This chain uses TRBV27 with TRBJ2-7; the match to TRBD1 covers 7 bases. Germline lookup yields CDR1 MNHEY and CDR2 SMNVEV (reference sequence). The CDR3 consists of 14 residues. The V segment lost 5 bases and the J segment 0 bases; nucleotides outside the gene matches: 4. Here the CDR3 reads CASSPGQISYEQYF. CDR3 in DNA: TGTGCCAGCAGTCCGGGACAGATCTCCTACGAGCAGTACTTC.

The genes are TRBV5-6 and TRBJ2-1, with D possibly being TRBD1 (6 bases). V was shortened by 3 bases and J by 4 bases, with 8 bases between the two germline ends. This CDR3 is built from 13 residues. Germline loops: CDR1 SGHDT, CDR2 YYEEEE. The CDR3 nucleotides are TGTGCCAGCAGCTGGACAGATTACAATGAGCAGTTCTTC. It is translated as CASSWTDYNEQFF.

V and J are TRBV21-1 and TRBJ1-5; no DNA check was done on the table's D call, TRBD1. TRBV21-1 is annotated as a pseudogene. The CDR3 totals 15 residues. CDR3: CASSKAAGGNQPQHF. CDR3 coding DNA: TGTGCCAGCAGCAAAGCGGCAGGGGGCAATCAGCCCCAGCATTTT.

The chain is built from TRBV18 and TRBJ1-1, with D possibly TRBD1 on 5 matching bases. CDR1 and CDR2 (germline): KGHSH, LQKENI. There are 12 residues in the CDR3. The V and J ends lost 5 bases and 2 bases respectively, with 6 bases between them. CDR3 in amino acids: CASSDSNTEAFF. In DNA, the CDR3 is TGTGCCAGCTCAGACAGTAACACTGAAGCTTTCTTT.

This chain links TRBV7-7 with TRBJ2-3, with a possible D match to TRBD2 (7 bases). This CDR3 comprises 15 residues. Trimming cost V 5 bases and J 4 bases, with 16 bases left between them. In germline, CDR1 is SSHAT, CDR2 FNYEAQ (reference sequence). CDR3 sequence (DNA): TGTGCCAGCAGCCCTAATTGGGGGGGCGCAGATACGCAGTATTTT. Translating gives CASSPNWGGADTQYF.

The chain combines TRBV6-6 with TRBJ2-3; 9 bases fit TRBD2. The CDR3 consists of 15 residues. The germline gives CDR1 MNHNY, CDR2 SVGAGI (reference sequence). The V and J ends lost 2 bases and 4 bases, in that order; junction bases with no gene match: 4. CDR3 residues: CASSYGLALADTQYF. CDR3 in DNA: TGTGCCAGCAGTTACGGACTAGCGCTAGCAGATACGCAGTATTTT.

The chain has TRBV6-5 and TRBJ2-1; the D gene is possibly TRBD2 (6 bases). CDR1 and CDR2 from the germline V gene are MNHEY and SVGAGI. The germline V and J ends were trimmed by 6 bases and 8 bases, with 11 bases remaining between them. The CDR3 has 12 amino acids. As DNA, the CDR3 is TGTGCCAGCAGCCCCCGGGGGTATGAGCAGTTCTTC. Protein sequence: CASSPRGYEQFF.

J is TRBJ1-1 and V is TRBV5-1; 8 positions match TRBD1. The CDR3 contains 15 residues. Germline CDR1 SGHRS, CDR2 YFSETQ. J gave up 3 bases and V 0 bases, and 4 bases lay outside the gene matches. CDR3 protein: CASSLGQGWYTEAFF. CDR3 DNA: TGCGCCAGCAGCTTGGGACAGGGGTGGTACACTGAAGCTTTCTTT.